The present entry profiles one TCR beta chain with its context. This CDR3 region has 13 residues. V lost 8 bases to trimming and J lost 7 bases; unmatched junction nucleotides: 10. Germline assignment: CDR1 MDHEN and CDR2 SYDVKM. The source of the sample is a study of blood T cell repertoires in COVID-19. At the level of the study: Some COVID-19 samples were acute and others convalescent; all came from the United States, Italy and Spain. Sample material is recorded as cDNA or gDNA derived from T cells, B-cell-depleted T cells, or PBMCs.

Per the original data handling: Reference gene primer amplification gave nucleated cell count estimates. Produced via immunoSEQ multiplex PCR; TCRdb's table is partial and in-frame only. V, J and clone size are taken as reported in that table, and D and trimming were inferred from the DNA itself. The data contain some 150,000 clones, around 87% of them singletons. V gene TRBV28 combines with J gene TRBJ1-2; 7 bases are shared with TRBD1. The sequence came from an older woman with active COVID-19. Sequenced material: peripheral blood. CDR3 in amino acids: CASLWDSSRGYTF. The CDR3 nucleotides read TGTGCCAGCCTCTGGGACAGCTCACGTGGCTACACCTTC.